One T cell receptor (beta chain) is described in this entry. Its antigen is unknown. CDR3 length: 18 residues. Germline values: CDR1 SGHNT, CDR2 YYREEE (reference sequence). V trimming: 2 bases; J trimming: 1 base; junction bases outside the gene matches: 8. The data stem from a study of cytomegalovirus exposure and HLA in healthy donors. PCR used 60 Vbeta primers and 13 Jbeta primers. Using immunoSEQ multiplex PCR, the repertoire was profiled, and TCRdb retains in-frame clones only, with some absent. The profile covers approximately 67,000 clones, with 80% to 90% appearing a single time and about an eighth taken by the ten largest. Study-level points and caveats: In the analysis, some V segments, TRBV6-2 and TRBV6-3 included, were excluded as indistinguishable. Analysis performed later found 16,951 TCR beta sequences associated with HLA alleles at 0.05 false discovery rate. Earlier analysis yielded a pattern in which most TCR beta V segments were productive about 90% or about 30% of the time.

The source of this sequence is a woman in her 30s in good health and CMV-seropositive. This chain uses TRBV5-4 with TRBJ2-3; 12 bases match TRBD2. Sequenced input: PBMCs. The chain's CDR3 is CASSFGASGRAGTDTQYF. In nucleotides, the CDR3 is TGTGCCAGCAGCTTCGGGGCTAGCGGGAGGGCGGGCACAGATACGCAGTATTTT.